The TCR beta chain described here comes from a study of a mutant IDH1 vaccine in newly diagnosed glioma. Study as a whole: Sex distribution of treated patients was approximately 60% male and about 38% female; mean age was around 40 years. Radiotherapy, temozolomide, or both had been given previously, and both were given to most.

V lost 7 bases to trimming and J lost 5 bases, with 17 bases between them. The CDR3 sequence is 15 residues long. CDR1 is LGHNA, CDR2 YNFKEQ, per germline. Libraries were prepared by immunoSEQ multiplex PCR; TCRdb keeps only in-frame clonotypes and omits some of them. Of around 37,000 clones listed, roughly 92% were seen once; the top ten hold 15% to 20%. Time point given: baseline, week 1 (first vaccination visit). Treatment specified: pre-vaccination baseline after standard-of-care therapy. The chain combines TRBV4-2 with TRBJ1-4, with D perhaps TRBD1 (6 bases). This TCR derives from a man aged 18 to 29 with glioma. This material consisted of PBMCs, taken from a glioma patient treated with radiotherapy, temozolomide or both. The DNA for the CDR3 is TGTGCCAGCACCTTTTCTCGGACAGAGAATGAAAAACTGTTTTTT. This translates into CASTFSRTENEKLFF.